The present T cell receptor (beta chain) was sequenced within a study of radiation and T cells in renal cell carcinoma. Documented time point: blood 2 weeks post-SBRT. The treatment was: 15 Gy SBRT to primary tumor, nephrectomy 4 weeks later. Blood was sampled at baseline, 2 weeks and 4 weeks after SBRT. The table came from immunoSEQ multiplex PCR; TCRdb's copy has only in-frame clones and leaves some out. The sample shows about 150,000 clones, 87% of them seen only once. V shed 1 base and J 7 bases; nucleotides not matched to a gene: 4. The CDR3 covers 15 residues. The germline V gene encodes CDR1 SEHNR and CDR2 FQNEAQ (reference sequence).

This sequence originates from a woman in her 50s with renal cell carcinoma. The sample consisted of blood, taken from a patient whose treatment included radiotherapy and nephrectomy. The chain combines TRBV7-9 with TRBJ1-6, with 7 bases lining up with TRBD1. This CDR3 reads CASSLGQGENSPLHF. The CDR3 DNA is TGTGCCAGCAGCTTAGGACAGGGTGAGAATTCACCCCTCCACTTT.